A selection of T cell receptor beta chains follows, all from one sample in a study of glioma-infiltrating T cells after dendritic cell vaccination. Measured with immunoSEQ multiplex PCR; TCRdb has only the in-frame clones, and not every one. The sample contains some 99,000 clones, over 80% of which appear only once. Sample: blood, taken after dendritic cell vaccination. The receptors stem from a human donor with glioblastoma. Both conserved end residues are part of each CDR3. A D gene is named only where the DNA matches it firmly. A clone size is listed for some rows: how often the clone was seen (once, few, many), or a class if it is expanded.

-	-	TRBJ1-3	TRBV9	TGTGCCAGCAGCCCCACAGGGAACTCTGGAAACACCATATATTTT	CASSPTGNSGNTIYF
once	TRBD1	TRBJ1-2	TRBV25-1	TGTGCCAGCAGTGTGGGACAGCGTCTAAGCTATGGCTACACCTTC	CASSVGQRLSYGYTF
-	TRBD2	TRBJ2-7	TRBV11-2	TGTGCCAGCAGCGGAGAGCGGGAGGGACACTCCTACGAGCAGTACTTC	CASSGEREGHSYEQYF
-	-	TRBJ2-2	TRBV5-1	TGCGCCAGCAGCGGGCACACCTTCAACACCGGGGAGCTGTTTTTT	CASSGHTFNTGELFF
once	TRBD2	TRBJ2-3	TRBV7-2	TGTGCCAGCAGCTCTCAGGGCGGGAGGGGACTCGATACGCAGTATTTT	CASSSQGGRGLDTQYF
-	-	TRBJ1-2	TRBV4-1	TGCGCCAGCAGCCAAGTAGGGGCGCGGTCGTATGGCTACACCTTC	CASSQVGARSYGYTF
-	-	TRBJ1-1	TRBV5-1	TGCGCCAGCAGCTTACCACAGGAGCTTGGGGCGAACACTGAAGCTTTCTTT	CASSLPQELGANTEAFF
-	-	TRBJ2-7	TRBV7-2	TGTGCCAGCAGCCCACGGGAGTGGGCCTCCTACGAGCAGTACTTC	CASSPREWASYEQYF
-	TRBD1	TRBJ1-2	TRBV6-1	TGTGCCAGCAAGGGACAGGGGTTTGATGGCTACACCTTC	CASKGQGFDGYTF
-	TRBD1	TRBJ2-7	TRBV5-1	TGCGCCAGCAGCCTGACAGGGGGCGAGCGAGGCGAGCAGTACTTC	CASSLTGGERGEQYF
-	-	TRBJ2-5	TRBV11-1	TGTGCCAGCAGCTTAGTTTTAGACAGTCAAGAGACCCAGTACTTC	CASSLVLDSQETQYF
few	-	TRBJ2-3	TRBV11-1	TGTGCCAGCAGCTTCGGGAACCCAGATACGCAGTATTTT	CASSFGNPDTQYF
-	TRBD1	TRBJ1-5	TRBV15	TGTGCCACCAGCAGAGATGGGACAGATAATCAGCCCCAGCATTTT	CATSRDGTDNQPQHF
-	-	TRBJ1-6	TRBV30	TGTGCCTGGTCGGACAGCCCCTCGTATAATTCACCCCTCCACTTT	CAWSDSPSYNSPLHF
many	-	TRBJ2-1	TRBV2	TGTGCCAACCTGAGGTATAACCATGAGCAGTTCTTC	CANLRYNHEQFF
-	TRBD1	TRBJ1-2	TRBV4-1	TGCGCCAGCAGCCAAGAACCGGGACAGCGGGGGCTCCGATATGGCTACACCTTC	CASSQEPGQRGLRYGYTF
-	TRBD1	TRBJ1-4	TRBV30	TGTGCCTGGAGTGCACAGGGGTGGGATGAAAAACTGTTTTTT	CAWSAQGWDEKLFF
-	-	TRBJ1-3	TRBV5-1	TGCGCCAGCAGCTTAACAGGCGACTCTGGAAACACCATATATTTT	CASSLTGDSGNTIYF
-	TRBD1	TRBJ1-1	TRBV4-1	TGCGCCAGCAGCCAAGATCCCAAAGACAGGGGTGTAAGCACTGAAGCTTTCTTT	CASSQDPKDRGVSTEAFF
-	-	TRBJ2-7	TRBV5-4	TGTGCCAGCAGTTCCAATGGAGCGGCGAGCTCCTACGAGCAGTACTTC	CASSSNGAASSYEQYF
-	TRBD1	TRBJ2-7	TRBV5-1	TGCGCCAGCAGCACAACGGGACAGGGGACCTACGAGCAGTACTTC	CASSTTGQGTYEQYF
few	-	TRBJ1-2	TRBV6-1	TGTGCCAGCAGTGAAGCGATGGAGGGCACCGGCTATGGCTACACCTTC	CASSEAMEGTGYGYTF
-	-	TRBJ2-2	TRBV19	TGTGCCAGTAGTATAAGGGGGACGAACACCGGGGAGCTGTTTTTT	CASSIRGTNTGELFF
-	-	TRBJ2-6	TRBV27	TGTGCCAGCAGTTTACGGGCAGGGTCGGGGGCCAACGTCCTGACTTTC	CASSLRAGSGANVLTF
-	-	TRBJ1-1	TRBV2	TGTGCCAGCATCGACCCGGGACACCAAAACACTGAAGCTTTCTTT	CASIDPGHQNTEAFF
-	TRBD1	TRBJ2-4	TRBV27	TGTGCCAGCAGTGCCGACAGGGCGCTGTCCAAAAACATTCAGTACTTC	CASSADRALSKNIQYF
-	-	TRBJ2-7	TRBV2	TGTGCCAGCAGTGACCCCTTCAGGGAAATCGAGCAGTACTTC	CASSDPFREIEQYF
-	-	TRBJ1-2	TRBV4-2	TGTGCCAGCAGCCAAGATGGACAGCCCAGGTATGGCTACACCTTC	CASSQDGQPRYGYTF
once	-	TRBJ1-2	TRBV6-5	TGTGCCAGCAGTTACGACGGGTTCGGAGGCTACACCTTC	CASSYDGFGGYTF
-	-	TRBJ1-1	TRBV7-6	TGTGCCAGCAGCTTAAGAGTTATGACAGGGAACACTGAAGCTTTCTTT	CASSLRVMTGNTEAFF
-	-	TRBJ1-5	TRBV6-1	TGTGCCAGCAGTGAGTCAGGGATTAACCAGCCCCAGCATTTT	CASSESGINQPQHF
-	TRBD1	TRBJ2-1	TRBV25-1	TGTGCCAGCAGTGACCTTTTAGGCCCAGGGGGCTCCTACAATGAGCAGTTCTTC	CASSDLLGPGGSYNEQFF
-	-	TRBJ2-7	TRBV9	TGTGCCAGCAGCCCGGGACACACCTACGAGCAGTACTTC	CASSPGHTYEQYF
-	-	TRBJ2-1	TRBV7-6	TGTGCCAGCAGCTTACGGGGGGCGGGCAATGAGCAGTTCTTC	CASSLRGAGNEQFF
-	-	TRBJ1-6	TRBV15	TGTGCCACCAGCAGGGAGAAGCATCAGGGAAAGAATTCACCCCTCCACTTT	CATSREKHQGKNSPLHF
-	TRBD1	TRBJ1-2	TRBV7-3	TGTGCCAGCAGCCGGGACAGGGTTCAGGGCTACACCTTC	CASSRDRVQGYTF
-	-	TRBJ2-1	TRBV27	TGTGCCAGCAGTTTATCCAGACAGGACAATGAGCAGTTCTTC	CASSLSRQDNEQFF
-	TRBD1	TRBJ2-7	TRBV19	TGTGCCAGTAGTACCGGACAGGGGGTCTACGAGCAGTACTTC	CASSTGQGVYEQYF